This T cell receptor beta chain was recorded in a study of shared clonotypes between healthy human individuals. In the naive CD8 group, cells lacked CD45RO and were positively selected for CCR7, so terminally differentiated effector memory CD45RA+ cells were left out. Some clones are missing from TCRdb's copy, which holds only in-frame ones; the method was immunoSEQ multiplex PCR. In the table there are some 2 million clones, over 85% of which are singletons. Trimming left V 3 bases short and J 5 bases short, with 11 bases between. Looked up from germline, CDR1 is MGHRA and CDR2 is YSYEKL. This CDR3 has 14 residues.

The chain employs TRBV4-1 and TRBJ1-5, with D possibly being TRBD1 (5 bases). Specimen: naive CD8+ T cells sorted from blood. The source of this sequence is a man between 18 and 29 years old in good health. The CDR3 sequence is CASSQGDSHQPQHF. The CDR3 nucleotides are TGCGCCAGCAGCCAGGGGGACTCACATCAGCCCCAGCATTTT.